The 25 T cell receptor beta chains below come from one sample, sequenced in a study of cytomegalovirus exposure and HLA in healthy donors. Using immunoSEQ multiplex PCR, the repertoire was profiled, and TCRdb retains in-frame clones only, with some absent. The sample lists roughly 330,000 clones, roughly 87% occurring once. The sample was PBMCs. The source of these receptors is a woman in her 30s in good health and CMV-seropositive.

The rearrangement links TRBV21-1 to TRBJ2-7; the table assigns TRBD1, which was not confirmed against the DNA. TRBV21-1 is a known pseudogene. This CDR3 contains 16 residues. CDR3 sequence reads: CASSVTKTGEQYEQYF. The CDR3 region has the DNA TGTGCCAGCAGTGTGACAAAGACAGGGGAGCAGTACGAGCAGTACTTC.

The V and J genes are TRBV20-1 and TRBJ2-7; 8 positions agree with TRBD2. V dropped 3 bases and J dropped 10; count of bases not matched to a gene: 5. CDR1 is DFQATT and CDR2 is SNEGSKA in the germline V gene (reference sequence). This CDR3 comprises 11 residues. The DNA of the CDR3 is TGCAGTGCTAGCCCGGGGGGGGATCAGTACTTC. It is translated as CSASPGGDQYF.

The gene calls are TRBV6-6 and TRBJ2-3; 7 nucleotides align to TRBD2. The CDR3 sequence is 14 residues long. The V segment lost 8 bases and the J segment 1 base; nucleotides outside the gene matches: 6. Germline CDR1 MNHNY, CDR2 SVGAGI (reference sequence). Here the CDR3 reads CASEPGGRTDTQYF. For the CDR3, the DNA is TGTGCCAGCGAGCCGGGAGGCCGCACAGATACGCAGTATTTT.

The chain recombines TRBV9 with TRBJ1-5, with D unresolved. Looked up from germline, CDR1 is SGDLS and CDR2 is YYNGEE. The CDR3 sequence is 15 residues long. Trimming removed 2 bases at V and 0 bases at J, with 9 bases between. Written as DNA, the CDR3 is TGTGCCAGCAGCGTGGACGTAGGTAGCAATCAGCCCCAGCATTTT. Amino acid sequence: CASSVDVGSNQPQHF.

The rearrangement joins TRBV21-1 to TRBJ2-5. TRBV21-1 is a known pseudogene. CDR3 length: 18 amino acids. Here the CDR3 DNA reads TGTGCCAGCAGCACCCGGGGCTTAAAGTGGCCGTACCAAGAGACCCAGTACTTC. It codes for CASSTRGLKWPYQETQYF.

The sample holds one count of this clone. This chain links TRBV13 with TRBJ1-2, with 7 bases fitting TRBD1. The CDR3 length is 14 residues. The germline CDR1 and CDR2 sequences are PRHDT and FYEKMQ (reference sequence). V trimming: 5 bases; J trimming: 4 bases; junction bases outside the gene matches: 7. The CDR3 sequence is CASSRGRDSYGYTF. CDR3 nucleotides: TGTGCCAGCAGCCGAGGCCGGGACAGCTATGGCTACACCTTC. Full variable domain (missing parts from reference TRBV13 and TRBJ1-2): AAGVIQSPRHLIKEKRETATLKCYPIPRHDTVYWYQQGPGQDPQFLISFYEKMQSDKGSIPDRFSAQQFSDYHSELNMSSLELGDSALYFCASSRGRDSYGYTFGSGTRLTVV.

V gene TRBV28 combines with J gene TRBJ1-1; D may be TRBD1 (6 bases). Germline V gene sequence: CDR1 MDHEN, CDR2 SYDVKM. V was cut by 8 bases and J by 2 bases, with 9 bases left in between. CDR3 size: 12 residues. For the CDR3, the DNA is TGTGCCAGCGGGGGGGGCAACACTGAAGCTTTCTTT. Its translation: CASGGGNTEAFF.

The CDR3 DNA reads TGTGCCAGCAGAAGGGGGAACACTGAAGCTTTCTTT. Encoded protein: CASRRGNTEAFF. J is TRBJ1-1 and V is TRBV7-9; TRBD1 might be the D (5 bases). Trimming cost V 6 bases and J 1 base, with 6 bases left between them. CDR1 is SEHNR and CDR2 is FQNEAQ in the germline V gene (reference sequence). The CDR3 totals 12 residues.

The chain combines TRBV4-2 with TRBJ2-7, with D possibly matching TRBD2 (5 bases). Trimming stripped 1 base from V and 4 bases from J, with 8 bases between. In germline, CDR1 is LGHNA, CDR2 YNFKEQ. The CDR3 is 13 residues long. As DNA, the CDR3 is TGTGCCAGCAGCCAAGGCCCGGGGTACGAGCAGTACTTC. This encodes CASSQGPGYEQYF.

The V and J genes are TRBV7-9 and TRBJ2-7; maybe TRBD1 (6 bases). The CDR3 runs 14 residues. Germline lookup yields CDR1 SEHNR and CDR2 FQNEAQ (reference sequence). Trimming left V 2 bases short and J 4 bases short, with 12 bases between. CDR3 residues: CASSLTGQNYEQYF. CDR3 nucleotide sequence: TGTGCCAGCAGCTTAACCGGACAGAATTACGAGCAGTACTTC.

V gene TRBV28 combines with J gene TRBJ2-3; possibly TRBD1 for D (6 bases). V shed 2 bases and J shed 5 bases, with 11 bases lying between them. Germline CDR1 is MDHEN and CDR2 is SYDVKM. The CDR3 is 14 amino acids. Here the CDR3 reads CASSLLGAGDTQYF. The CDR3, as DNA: TGTGCCAGCAGTTTACTGGGGGCGGGAGATACGCAGTATTTT.

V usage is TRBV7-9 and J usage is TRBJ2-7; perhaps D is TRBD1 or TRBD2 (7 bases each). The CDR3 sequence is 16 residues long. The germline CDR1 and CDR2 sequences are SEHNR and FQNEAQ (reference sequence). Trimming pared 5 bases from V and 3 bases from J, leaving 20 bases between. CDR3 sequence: CASSPDREGGFYEQYF. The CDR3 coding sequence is TGTGCCAGCAGCCCCGACAGGGAGGGGGGTTTCTACGAGCAGTACTTC.

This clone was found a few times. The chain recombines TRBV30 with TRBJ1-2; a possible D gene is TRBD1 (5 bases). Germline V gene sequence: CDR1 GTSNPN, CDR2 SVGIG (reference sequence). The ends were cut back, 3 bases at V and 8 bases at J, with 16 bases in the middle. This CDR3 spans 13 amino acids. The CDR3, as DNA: TGTGCCTGGAGGGATCCGGGACGTTTGGGCTACACCTTC. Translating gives CAWRDPGRLGYTF.

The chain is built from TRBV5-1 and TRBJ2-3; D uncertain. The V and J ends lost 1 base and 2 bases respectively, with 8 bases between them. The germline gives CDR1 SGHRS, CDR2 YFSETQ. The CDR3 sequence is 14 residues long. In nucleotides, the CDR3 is TGCGCCAGCAGCTTGAGTAGCCCCACAGATACGCAGTATTTT. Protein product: CASSLSSPTDTQYF. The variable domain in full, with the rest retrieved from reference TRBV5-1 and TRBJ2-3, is KAGVTQTPRYLIKTRGQQVTLSCSPISGHRSVSWYQQTPGQGLQFLFEYFSETQRNKGNFPGRFSGRQFSNSRSEMNVSTLELGDSALYLCASSLSSPTDTQYFGPGTRLTVL.

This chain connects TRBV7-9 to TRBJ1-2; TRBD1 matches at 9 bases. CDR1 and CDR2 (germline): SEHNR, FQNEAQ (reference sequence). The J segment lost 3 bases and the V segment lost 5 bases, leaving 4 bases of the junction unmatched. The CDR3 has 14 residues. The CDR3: CASSRDRVHYGYTF. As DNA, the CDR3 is TGTGCCAGCAGCCGGGACAGGGTGCACTATGGCTACACCTTC.

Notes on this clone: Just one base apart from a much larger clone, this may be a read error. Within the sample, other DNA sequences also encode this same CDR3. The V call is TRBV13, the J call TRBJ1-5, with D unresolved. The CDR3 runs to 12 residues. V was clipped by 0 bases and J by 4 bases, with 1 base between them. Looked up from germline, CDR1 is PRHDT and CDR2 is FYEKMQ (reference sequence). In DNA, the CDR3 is TGTGCCAGCAGCTTAGGGAATCAGCCCCAGCATTTT. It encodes CASSLGNQPQHF.

The CDR3 is CAISDTSANEQFF. In DNA form, the CDR3 reads TGTGCCATCAGCGATACTAGCGCCAATGAGCAGTTCTTC. The J gene is TRBJ2-1, the V gene TRBV10-3, with 7 nucleotides matching TRBD2. J was trimmed by 6 bases and V by 6 bases; bases with no gene match: 5. The CDR3 runs to 13 residues. CDR1 ENHRY and CDR2 SYGVKD come from the germline V gene.

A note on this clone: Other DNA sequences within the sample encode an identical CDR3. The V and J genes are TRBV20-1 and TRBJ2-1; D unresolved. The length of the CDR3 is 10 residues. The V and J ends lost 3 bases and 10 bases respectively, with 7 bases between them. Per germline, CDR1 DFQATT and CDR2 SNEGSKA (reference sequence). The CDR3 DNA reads TGCAGTGCTAGCTCAGGAGAGCAGTTCTTC. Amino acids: CSASSGEQFF.

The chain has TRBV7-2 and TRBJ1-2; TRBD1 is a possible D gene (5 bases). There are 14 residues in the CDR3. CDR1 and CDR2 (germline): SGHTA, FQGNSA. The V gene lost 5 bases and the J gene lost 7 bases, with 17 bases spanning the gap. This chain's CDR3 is CASSPQGRAGGYTF. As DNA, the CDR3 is TGTGCCAGCAGCCCCCAGGGACGGGCAGGTGGCTACACCTTC.

For the CDR3, the DNA is TGTGCCAGCAGTTACTCTCAGGACAGGGGGTTGCTGACTTTC. Its translation is CASSYSQDRGLLTF. The gene calls are TRBV6-5 and TRBJ2-6; 10 nucleotides line up with TRBD1. This CDR3 region has 14 residues. The V and J ends lost 0 bases and 16 bases, in that order; junction bases with no gene match: 6. CDR1 MNHEY and CDR2 SVGAGI come from the germline V gene.

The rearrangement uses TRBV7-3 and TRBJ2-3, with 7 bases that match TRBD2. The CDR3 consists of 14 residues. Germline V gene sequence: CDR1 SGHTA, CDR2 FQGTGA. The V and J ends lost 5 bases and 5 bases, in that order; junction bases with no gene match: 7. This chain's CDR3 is CASSLSGAGDTQYF. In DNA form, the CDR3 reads TGTGCCAGCAGCCTCAGCGGGGCGGGAGATACGCAGTATTTT.

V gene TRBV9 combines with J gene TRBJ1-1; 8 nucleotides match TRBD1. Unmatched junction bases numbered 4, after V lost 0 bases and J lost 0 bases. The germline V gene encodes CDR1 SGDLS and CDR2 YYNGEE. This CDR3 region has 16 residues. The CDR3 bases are TGTGCCAGCAGCGTAGGGGCGGGACAGGTGAACACTGAAGCTTTCTTT. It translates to CASSVGAGQVNTEAFF.

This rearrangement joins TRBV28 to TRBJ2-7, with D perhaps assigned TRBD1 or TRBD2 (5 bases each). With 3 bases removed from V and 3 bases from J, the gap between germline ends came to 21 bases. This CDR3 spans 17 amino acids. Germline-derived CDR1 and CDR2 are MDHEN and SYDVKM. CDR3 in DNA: TGTGCCAGCAGTTTCCCTTCCGGGGCTATTAACCTCTACGAGCAGTACTTC. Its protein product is CASSFPSGAINLYEQYF.

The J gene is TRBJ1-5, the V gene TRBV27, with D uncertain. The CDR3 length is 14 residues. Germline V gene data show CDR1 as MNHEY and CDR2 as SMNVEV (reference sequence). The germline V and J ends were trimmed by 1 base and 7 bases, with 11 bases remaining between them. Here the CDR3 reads CASSLYTGRQPQHF. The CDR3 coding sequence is TGTGCCAGCAGTTTATATACGGGGAGACAGCCCCAGCATTTT.

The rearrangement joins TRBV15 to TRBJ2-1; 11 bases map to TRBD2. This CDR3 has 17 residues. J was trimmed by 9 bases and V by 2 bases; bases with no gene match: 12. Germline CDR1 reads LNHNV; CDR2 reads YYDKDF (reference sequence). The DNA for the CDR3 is TGTGCCACCAGCAGAACCTTAGCGGGGGGGACGGATGGTGAGCAGTTCTTC. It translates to CATSRTLAGGTDGEQFF. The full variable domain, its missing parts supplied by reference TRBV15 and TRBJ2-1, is DAMVIQNPRYQVTQFGKPVTLSCSQTLNHNVMYWYQQKSSQAPKLLFHYYDKDFNNEADTPDNFQSRRPNTSFCFLDIRSPGLGDTAMYLCATSRTLAGGTDGEQFFGPGTRLTVL.